This TCR beta chain was retrieved from a study of blood T cells in healthy people across ages. Study-wide findings and caveats: Versus aged donors, long-lived donors had higher diversity and more naive CD4+ cells. Expanded clonotype shifts may have been confounded, as the donors had an unknown CMV status.

Drawing of peripheral blood yielded 7.5 to 10 milliliters from each donor. CDR3 length: 18 amino acids. For the second PCR, which ran for about 6 to 12 cycles, a sample-barcoded 5' primer and a J-beta primer mix were used. Each CDR3 protein gets one entry after TCRdb re-called the 5' RACE reads with MiXCR. This table has roughly 2 million distinct CDR3 sequences, about 50% appearing once. Concerning this clonotype itself: Its antigen is as yet unknown.

The source material was blood. The gene calls are TRBV12-2 and TRBJ2-1; TRBD2 is taken as the D call from the table, unchecked against the DNA. TRBV12-2 is classified as a pseudogene. The sequence was collected from a woman in her 40s in good health. DNA for the CDR3: TGTGCAAGTCGCTTAGGTCTAGCGGGGCCCCTCTCCTACAATGAGCAGTTCTTC. Protein: CASRLGLAGPLSYNEQFF.